Following are 18 T cell receptor beta chains from one sample sequenced in a study of blood T cell repertoires in COVID-19. Assay: immunoSEQ multiplex PCR; the TCRdb copy retains only in-frame clones and omits some. Seen here are 150,000 or so clones, over 90% observed once, and the top ten hold around 0.5%. The source material was peripheral blood. The receptors shown here come from a man aged 50 to 59 with acute or convalescent COVID-19.

This chain links TRBV9 with TRBJ2-5, with D tentatively TRBD2 (6 bases). Trimming shortened V by 2 bases and J by 9 bases, and 11 bases separated the two germline ends. Germline CDR1 is SGDLS and CDR2 is YYNGEE. The CDR3 spans 12 residues. CDR3 in DNA: TGTGCCAGCAGCGTTTCGGGAGCGGCCCAGTACTTC. Translated, it gives CASSVSGAAQYF.

This clone was found once. J is TRBJ2-3 and V is TRBV25-1; a weak D match, TRBD2 (7 bases). Trimming took off 5 bases at V and 2 bases at J, with 23 bases between the two ends. The CDR3 length is 18 residues. Germline V gene lookup returns CDR1 MGHDK and CDR2 SYGVNS. The DNA for the CDR3 is TGTGCCAGCAGTTCACTCCCCGGGGCGGGGGCACACACAGATACGCAGTATTTT. This gives the protein CASSSLPGAGAHTDTQYF.

With respect to this clone: An end of the junction does not agree with germline; a read error may underlie this. CDR3 bases: TGTGCCAGCAGGTTGGACGCGGGTCCAGATACGCAGTATTTT. It codes for CASRLDAGPDTQYF. The rearrangement uses TRBV5-4 and TRBJ2-3, with a weak D call TRBD2 (5 bases). Germline values: CDR1 SGHNT, CDR2 YYREEE (reference sequence). The CDR3 loop spans 14 amino acids.

This chain uses TRBV12-3 or TRBV12-4 with TRBJ1-1; D may be TRBD1 (6 bases). With 6 bases removed from V and 10 bases from J, the gap between germline ends came to 15 bases. The CDR3 has 12 residues. CDR3 sequence reads: CASSSGTMRAFF. CDR3 nucleotides: TGTGCCAGCAGCTCCGGGACAATGAGAGCTTTCTTT.

The J gene is TRBJ2-1, the V gene TRBV2, with 11 bases lining up with TRBD2. The CDR3 is made up of 15 amino acids. CDR1 and CDR2 from the germline V gene are SNHLY and FYNNEI. Unmatched junction bases numbered 5, after V lost 8 bases and J lost 2 bases. The CDR3 protein is CASALLAGAYNEQFF. The CDR3 nucleotides read TGTGCCAGCGCACTACTAGCGGGGGCCTACAATGAGCAGTTCTTC.

The chain is built from TRBV27 and TRBJ2-7, with TRBD1 matching over 8 bases. Germline assignment: CDR1 MNHEY and CDR2 SMNVEV (reference sequence). This CDR3 spans 14 amino acids. V was pared by 4 bases and J by 3 bases, with 5 bases of the junction left unmatched. The CDR3: CASSSRDRFYEQYF. The CDR3, as DNA: TGTGCCAGCAGTTCGAGGGACAGGTTCTACGAGCAGTACTTC.

The genes are TRBV15 and TRBJ2-3, with 12 bases aligning to TRBD2. The CDR3 runs to 17 residues. V gave up 2 bases and J gave up 2 bases; unmatched junction bases: 5. The germline V gene has CDR1 LNHNV and CDR2 YYDKDF (reference sequence). CDR3 nucleotides: TGTGCCACCAGCAGATTCGGACTAGCGGGGAACACAGATACGCAGTATTTT. Protein: CATSRFGLAGNTDTQYF.

The gene calls are TRBV29-1 and TRBJ1-2; no firm D call. This CDR3 contains 11 residues. Germline values: CDR1 SQVTM, CDR2 ANQGSEA. V gave up 5 bases and J gave up 8 bases, with 12 bases separating them. DNA for the CDR3: TGCAGCGTTATCACGGGAGGGGGCTACACCTTC. It yields the protein CSVITGGGYTF.

This clone was seen once. The chain has TRBV27 and TRBJ1-2, with a possible D match to TRBD1 (5 bases). The V end was cut by 3 bases, the J end by 5 bases, with 16 bases between. In germline, CDR1 is MNHEY, CDR2 SMNVEV (reference sequence). The CDR3 extends over 15 amino acids. CDR3 protein: CASSFTPGFGYGYTF. CDR3 coding DNA: TGTGCCAGCAGTTTCACCCCAGGGTTCGGATATGGCTACACCTTC.

This chain links TRBV7-3 with TRBJ2-5; a weak D match, TRBD1 (5 bases). The germline V gene encodes CDR1 SGHTA and CDR2 FQGTGA. The V and J ends lost 5 bases and 5 bases respectively, with 12 bases between them. This CDR3 is 13 amino acids long. CDR3 sequence: CASSNSPGETQYF. The CDR3 DNA reads as TGTGCCAGCAGCAACTCCCCAGGGGAGACCCAGTACTTC.

The chain employs TRBV5-1 and TRBJ2-1; 7 positions match TRBD1. The CDR3 loop spans 14 amino acids. CDR1 is SGHRS, CDR2 YFSETQ, per germline. The junction had 5 bases not matched to a gene; V was cut back by 4 bases and J by 4 bases. The CDR3 bases are TGCGCCAGCAGCAGAACACAGGGGTACAATGAGCAGTTCTTC. Its protein product is CASSRTQGYNEQFF.

This rearrangement joins TRBV28 to TRBJ1-4; D unresolved. The ends were cut back, 4 bases at V and 10 bases at J, with 7 bases in the middle. The CDR3 spans 11 residues. Germline V lookup: CDR1 MDHEN, CDR2 SYDVKM. The CDR3 sequence is CASSSPGKLFF. CDR3 DNA sequence: TGTGCCAGCAGTTCGCCGGGAAAACTGTTTTTT.

The rearrangement uses TRBV9 and TRBJ2-1; the D is unclear. Trimming shortened V by 0 bases and J by 6 bases, and 10 bases separated the two germline ends. Germline loops: CDR1 SGDLS, CDR2 YYNGEE. The CDR3 has 14 amino acids. For the CDR3, the DNA is TGTGCCAGCAGCGTAGAGCCGCAAGCCAATGAGCAGTTCTTC. Protein product: CASSVEPQANEQFF.

J is TRBJ1-2 and V is TRBV10-3; D uncertain. Between the trimmed V and J ends, which lost 2 bases and 2 bases, there was a span of 9 bases. Looked up from germline, CDR1 is ENHRY and CDR2 is SYGVKD. The CDR3 contains 14 residues. CDR3: CAISENPGNYGYTF. For the CDR3, the DNA is TGTGCCATCAGTGAGAATCCGGGAAACTATGGCTACACCTTC.

V is TRBV4-1 and J is TRBJ2-5; 10 bases map to TRBD2. The ends lost 0 bases at V and 7 bases at J; junction bases unmatched: 8. This CDR3 has 16 residues. Germline CDR1 reads MGHRA; CDR2 reads YSYEKL. CDR3 nucleotides: TGCGCCAGCAGCCAAGATTGGACTAGCGGAGGAGGGACCCAGTACTTC. Translated: CASSQDWTSGGGTQYF.

The V call is TRBV5-8, the J call TRBJ2-3; TRBD1 aligns across 10 bases. The CDR3 is made up of 14 amino acids. The J segment lost 7 bases and the V segment lost 4 bases, leaving 6 bases of the junction unmatched. Germline V lookup: CDR1 SGHTS, CDR2 YDEGEE. CDR3 loop: CASSKWDRGNTQYF. DNA for the CDR3: TGTGCCAGCAGCAAGTGGGACAGGGGAAATACGCAGTATTTT.

The chain employs TRBV6-5 and TRBJ1-2; D ambiguous. Trimming cost V 6 bases and J 6 bases, with 8 bases left between them. The CDR3 length is 11 residues. Germline V gene sequence: CDR1 MNHEY, CDR2 SVGAGI. CDR3 nucleotides: TGTGCCAGCAGAGCTGATGATGGCTACACCTTC. The encoded protein is CASRADDGYTF.

The chain's CDR3 is CASSTRTGDEAFF. CDR3 nucleotide sequence: TGTGCCAGCTCAACTAGGACAGGGGATGAGGCTTTCTTT. The chain recombines TRBV18 with TRBJ1-1; TRBD1 agrees at 9 bases. The germline CDR1 and CDR2 sequences are KGHSH and LQKENI. This CDR3 has 13 residues. The V gene end was trimmed by 5 bases and the J gene end by 11 bases; junction bases not matched to a gene: 9.